The rows below give T cell receptor beta chains drawn from one sample of a study of CD8 T cells in Susac syndrome. TCRdb fed the immunoSEQ multiplex PCR reads into MiXCR, producing one record per CDR3 protein. The sample has about 430,000 distinct CDR3 sequences, more than 80% seen once. Specimen: CD8+ T cells from PBMCs. These receptors all stem from a human donor with multiple sclerosis. Both conserved end residues are part of each CDR3. The order of the fields is V gene, D gene, J gene, clone size, CDR3 protein, CDR3 DNA. A D gene is named only where the DNA matches it firmly. Size tells how often a clone was seen (once, few, many) or the class of an expanded clone, and some rows leave it out.

V: TRBV2
D: .
J: TRBJ1-1
size: .
CDR3: CASIASTEAFF
DNA: TGTGCCAGCATAGCTAGCACTGAAGCTTTCTTT

V: TRBV20-1
D: .
J: TRBJ2-7
size: .
CDR3: CSAALGSYEQYF
DNA: TGCAGTGCCGCACTAGGCTCCTACGAGCAGTACTTC

V: TRBV24-1
D: TRBD2
J: TRBJ2-5
size: few
CDR3: CATSDFASGGEETQYF
DNA: TGTGCCACCAGTGATTTCGCTAGCGGGGGGGAAGAGACCCAGTACTTC

V: TRBV27
D: .
J: TRBJ1-5
size: .
CDR3: CASSLNGDYQPQHF
DNA: TGTGCCAGCAGTTTAAATGGAGATTATCAGCCCCAGCATTTT

V: TRBV19
D: TRBD2
J: TRBJ2-1
size: .
CDR3: CASSRGRGGSYNEQFF
DNA: TGTGCCAGTAGTAGGGGGAGGGGTGGCTCCTACAATGAGCAGTTCTTC

V: TRBV15
D: .
J: TRBJ2-1
size: .
CDR3: CATSRDQGTEIYNEQFF
DNA: TGTGCCACCAGCAGAGATCAGGGGACGGAGATTTACAATGAGCAGTTCTTC

V: TRBV2
D: .
J: TRBJ1-2
size: .
CDR3: CASSESVNYGYTF
DNA: TGTGCCAGCAGTGAAAGCGTAAACTATGGCTACACCTTC

V: TRBV28
D: .
J: TRBJ2-1
size: .
CDR3: CASSLTPQGINEQFF
DNA: TGTGCCAGCAGTTTAACCCCTCAGGGGATCAATGAGCAGTTCTTC

V: TRBV10-3
D: .
J: TRBJ1-1
size: few
CDR3: CAISESSIEAFF
DNA: TGTGCCATCAGTGAGTCGAGCATCGAAGCTTTCTTT

V: TRBV6-1
D: .
J: TRBJ1-5
size: once
CDR3: CASDTFDSNQPQHF
DNA: TGTGCCAGCGACACTTTCGATAGCAATCAGCCCCAGCATTTT

V: TRBV24-1
D: .
J: TRBJ1-5
size: .
CDR3: CATSHLAPYSPYSNQPQHF
DNA: TGTGCCACCAGTCACCTTGCTCCGTATAGCCCCTATAGCAATCAGCCCCAGCATTTT

V: TRBV19
D: TRBD2
J: TRBJ2-7
size: once
CDR3: CASSIAPSGSYEQYF
DNA: TGTGCCAGTAGTATAGCCCCTAGCGGCTCCTACGAGCAGTACTTC

V: TRBV29-1
D: TRBD2
J: TRBJ2-1
size: .
CDR3: CSVISGMTYNEQFF
DNA: TGCAGCGTTATTAGCGGGATGACCTACAATGAGCAGTTCTTC

V: TRBV7-9
D: TRBD2
J: TRBJ2-3
size: .
CDR3: CASSSTNPGLGSTDTQYF
DNA: TGTGCCAGCAGCTCCACCAACCCGGGACTAGGATCCACAGATACGCAGTATTTT

V: TRBV5-5
D: .
J: TRBJ1-5
size: .
CDR3: CASSLSRGGNQPQHF
DNA: TGTGCCAGCAGCTTGAGCAGGGGTGGCAATCAGCCCCAGCATTTT

V: TRBV4-1
D: TRBD1
J: TRBJ1-1
size: .
CDR3: CASSHDAGGKSAFF
DNA: TGCGCCAGCAGCCACGACGCAGGGGGCAAGTCTGCTTTCTTT

V: TRBV28
D: TRBD1
J: TRBJ2-7
size: .
CDR3: CASSSDRGPHEQYF
DNA: TGTGCCAGCAGTTCGGACAGGGGGCCCCACGAGCAGTACTTC

V: TRBV6-6
D: .
J: TRBJ1-1
size: once
CDR3: CASSTLTEAFF
DNA: TGTGCCAGCAGTACCCTGACTGAAGCTTTCTTT

V: TRBV4-1
D: .
J: TRBJ2-5
size: once
CDR3: CASSQGGEQETQYF
DNA: TGCGCCAGCAGCCAAGGAGGGGAGCAAGAGACCCAGTACTTC

V: TRBV27
D: .
J: TRBJ2-1
size: many
CDR3: CASSLGDEQFF
DNA: TGTGCCAGCAGCTTAGGGGATGAGCAGTTCTTC